These 11 T cell receptor beta chains were all obtained from the same sample, sequenced in a study of persistence of HIV-infected CD4 T cells. The immunoSEQ assay was version 4, run in survey mode. TCRdb's copy holds only in-frame clones and misses some; the assay was immunoSEQ multiplex PCR. Found here are fewer than 40,000 clones, roughly 82% of them singletons; the top ten hold under 7.5%. The antigens of these receptors remain unknown. Lysates of CMV-infected fibroblasts at 10 ug/mL stimulated these cells. CD40L/CD69 double-negative CD45RO-high memory CD4+ T cells were collected. Sequencing used CD4+ T cells sorted from PBMCs after roughly 18-hour stimulation, obtained from a patient who received antiretroviral therapy. The receptors originated from an adult woman with HIV who was CMV-seropositive.

The V gene is TRBV7-8, the J gene TRBJ1-1; D is possibly TRBD1 (5 bases). Germline V CDR1 and CDR2: SGHVS, FQNEAQ. CDR3 length: 14 amino acids. V lost 5 bases and J lost 3, with 13 bases in between. The CDR3 loop reads CASSALGGDTEAFF. The CDR3 DNA follows: TGTGCCAGCAGCGCCCTGGGAGGGGACACTGAAGCTTTCTTT.

The chain links TRBV27 to TRBJ1-4; 11 bases fit TRBD1. The germline V gene encodes CDR1 MNHEY and CDR2 SMNVEV (reference sequence). With 5 bases clipped from V and 5 bases from J, the junction kept 7 bases outside the gene matches. This CDR3 comprises 16 residues. CDR3 residues: CASSAGQGVGNEKLFF. DNA for the CDR3: TGTGCCAGCAGTGCGGGACAGGGGGTTGGGAATGAAAAACTGTTTTTT.

The rearrangement joins TRBV18 to TRBJ1-1, with D hard to call. CDR3 size: 11 residues. Trimming removed 3 bases at V and 1 base at J, with 0 bases between. Germline CDR1 is KGHSH and CDR2 is LQKENI. The CDR3 region is CASSPNTEAFF. Here the CDR3 DNA reads TGTGCCAGCTCACCGAACACTGAAGCTTTCTTT.

The rearrangement links TRBV19 to TRBJ2-6; either TRBD1 or TRBD2 may supply D (5 bases each). Germline V gene sequence: CDR1 LNHDA, CDR2 SQIVND (reference sequence). This CDR3 region has 17 residues. The V end was cut by 5 bases, the J end by 0 bases, with 14 bases between. CDR3 DNA sequence: TGTGCCAGTAGTCTCAGGGACCTAACCTCTGGGGCCAACGTCCTGACTTTC. Translation gives CASSLRDLTSGANVLTF. The variable domain in full, completed from reference TRBV19 and TRBJ2-6, reads DGGITQSPKYLFRKEGQNVTLSCEQNLNHDAMYWYRQDPGQGLRLIYYSQIVNDFQKGDIAEGYSVSREKKESFPLTVTSAQKNPTAFYLCASSLRDLTSGANVLTFGAGSRLTVL.

V is TRBV28 and J is TRBJ1-1; D is perhaps TRBD1 (5 bases). The ends were cut back, 4 bases at V and 1 base at J, with 13 bases in the middle. The germline V gene has CDR1 MDHEN and CDR2 SYDVKM. The CDR3 runs to 15 residues. The CDR3 is CASSSAGGSNTEAFF. CDR3 in DNA: TGTGCCAGCAGTTCCGCGGGGGGTTCGAACACTGAAGCTTTCTTT.

The chain couples TRBV7-8 to TRBJ1-6, with TRBD1 matching 8 bases. The germline CDR1 and CDR2 sequences are SGHVS and FQNEAQ. The CDR3 is 16 amino acids. V lost 1 base to trimming and J lost 6 bases; unmatched junction nucleotides: 5. CDR3 sequence (DNA): TGTGCCAGCAGCTTAGGGGGGACAGGCTCTAATTCACCCCTCCACTTT. This sequence encodes CASSLGGTGSNSPLHF.

This clone has only one observation. This chain uses TRBV10-3 with TRBJ2-3; D unresolved. The CDR3 has 12 residues. The germline V and J ends were trimmed by 6 bases and 2 bases, with 6 bases remaining between them. Germline V gene sequence: CDR1 ENHRY, CDR2 SYGVKD. This CDR3 reads CAIRANTDTQYF. CDR3 nucleotides: TGTGCCATCAGAGCAAACACAGATACGCAGTATTTT.

The chain recombines TRBV2 with TRBJ2-7; 12 nucleotides match TRBD2. The CDR3 totals 19 residues. After removal of 2 bases from V and 2 bases from J, the junction contained 13 bases not matched to a gene. Germline V gene lookup returns CDR1 SNHLY and CDR2 FYNNEI. The CDR3 protein is CASSEPRTSGTTYTYEQYF. In nucleotides, the CDR3 is TGTGCCAGCAGTGAACCGAGGACTAGCGGGACTACCTACACCTACGAGCAGTACTTC.

This clone was seen a single time. The rearrangement joins TRBV7-9 to TRBJ1-2; D gene uncertain. V was clipped by 4 bases and J by 3 bases, with 18 bases between them. CDR1 is SEHNR, CDR2 FQNEAQ, per germline (reference sequence). The CDR3 runs 16 residues. The CDR3 DNA reads as TGTGCCAGCAGCTCCCCGGGAGCACCGGAGGACTATGGCTACACCTTC. Amino acid sequence: CASSSPGAPEDYGYTF.

With respect to this clone: Its ends do not fully match the called genes, so a read error is possible. The CDR3 sequence is CASREIGLNTEAFF. As DNA, the CDR3 is TGTGCCAGCCGTGAGATAGGATTGAACACTGAAGCTTTCTTT. V gene TRBV6-1 combines with J gene TRBJ1-1; D gene uncertain. CDR1 and CDR2 (germline): MNHNS, SASEGT. The CDR3 loop spans 14 amino acids.

This chain connects TRBV3-1 (or the pseudogene TRBV3-2) to TRBJ2-3, with 15 positions matching TRBD2. The CDR3 sequence is 14 residues long. Germline assignment: CDR1 LGHDT and CDR2 YNNKEL (reference sequence). Germline trimming cut 5 bases from V and 12 bases from J; bases unmatched to any gene: 6. CDR3 amino acids: CASSSWTSGGDQYF. CDR3 nucleotides: TGTGCCAGCAGCTCGTGGACTAGCGGGGGGGATCAGTATTTT.